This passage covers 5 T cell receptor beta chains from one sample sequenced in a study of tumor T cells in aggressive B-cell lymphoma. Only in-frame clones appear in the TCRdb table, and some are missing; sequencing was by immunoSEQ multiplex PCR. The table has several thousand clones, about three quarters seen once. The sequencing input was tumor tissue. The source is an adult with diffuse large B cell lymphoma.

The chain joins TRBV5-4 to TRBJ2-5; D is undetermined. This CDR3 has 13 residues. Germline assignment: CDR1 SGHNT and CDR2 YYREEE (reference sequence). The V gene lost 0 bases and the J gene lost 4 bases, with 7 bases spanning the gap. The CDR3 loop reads CASSLDPGETQYF. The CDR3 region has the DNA TGTGCCAGCAGCTTGGATCCCGGAGAGACCCAGTACTTC. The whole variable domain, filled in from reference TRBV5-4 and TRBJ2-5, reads ETGVTQSPTHLIKTRGQQVTLRCSSQSGHNTVSWYQQALGQGPQFIFQYYREEENGRGNFPPRFSGLQFPNYSSELNVNALELDDSALYLCASSLDPGETQYFGPGTRLLVL.

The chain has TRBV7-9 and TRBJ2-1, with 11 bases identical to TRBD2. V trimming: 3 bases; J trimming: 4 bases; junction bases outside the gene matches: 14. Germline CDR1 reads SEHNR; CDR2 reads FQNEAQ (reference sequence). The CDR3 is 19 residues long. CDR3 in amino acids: CASSFSGSDTSGGYNEQFF. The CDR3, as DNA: TGTGCCAGCAGCTTCTCCGGGTCCGATACTAGCGGGGGTTACAATGAGCAGTTCTTC.

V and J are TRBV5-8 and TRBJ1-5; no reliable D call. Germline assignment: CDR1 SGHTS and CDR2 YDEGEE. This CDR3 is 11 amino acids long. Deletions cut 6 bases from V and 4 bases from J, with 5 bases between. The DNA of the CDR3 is TGTGCCAGCACCGTGAATCAGCCCCAGCATTTT. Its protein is CASTVNQPQHF.

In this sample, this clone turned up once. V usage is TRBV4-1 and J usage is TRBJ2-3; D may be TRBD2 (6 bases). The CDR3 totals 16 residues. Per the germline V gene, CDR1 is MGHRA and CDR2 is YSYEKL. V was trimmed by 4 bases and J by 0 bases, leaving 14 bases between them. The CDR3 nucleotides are TGCGCCAGCAGCCTGGGGACTTTTGCTAGCACAGATACGCAGTATTTT. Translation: CASSLGTFASTDTQYF.

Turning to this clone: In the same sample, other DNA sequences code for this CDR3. DNA of the CDR3: TGTGCCAGCAGCGTCGAAGGGACAAAACACACTGAAGCTTTCTTT. This codes for CASSVEGTKHTEAFF. The chain recombines TRBV9 with TRBJ1-1, with TRBD1 as a possible D gene (6 bases). Germline CDR1 reads SGDLS; CDR2 reads YYNGEE. Trimming left V 2 bases short and J 3 bases short, with 14 bases between. This CDR3 has 15 residues.